Sequencing of this TCR beta chain was carried out in a study of shared clonotypes between healthy human individuals. Whole-study results and caveats: Rarefaction indicated that sorted-subset sequencing remained incomplete although depth was large.

The method was immunoSEQ multiplex PCR; TCRdb's version includes in-frame clones alone and lacks a portion of them. The sample consists of millions of clones, approximately 94% of them appearing once. This clone was seen a few times. The antigen remains undetermined. There are 13 residues in the CDR3. The germline gives CDR1 SNHLY, CDR2 FYNNEI. V was cut by 2 bases and J by 7 bases, with 11 bases left in between. This clonotype was obtained from a man aged 18-30 years in good health. The chain links TRBV2 to TRBJ1-2; D remains unclear. Material for sequencing was naive CD4+ T cells sorted from blood. Sample subset: CD45RA+ positively selected. CDR3 sequence: CASSERRSGGYTF. In DNA form, the CDR3 reads TGTGCCAGCAGTGAACGACGGTCAGGTGGCTACACCTTC.